The 30 T cell receptor beta chains in this list originate from one sample, sequenced in a study of spatial heterogeneity in lung cancer. TCRdb used MiXCR to reprocess the 5' RACE reads, holding one entry per CDR3 protein. The table includes 45,000 to 65,000 distinct CDR3 sequences, roughly 8.1% detected once. The time point here: blood at routine non-recurrence follow-up after resection. From tumor, nontumor lung or frozen PBMC, whole RNA was taken unsorted for sequencing. The source material was PBMCs, sampled at follow-up. These receptors originate from a female donor with early-stage non-small cell lung cancer.

This clonotype has more than one count but fewer than ten. The V gene is TRBV7-8, the J gene TRBJ2-3; TRBD2 aligns across 7 bases. V gave up 1 base and J gave up 2 bases; unmatched junction bases: 6. CDR1 SGHVS and CDR2 FQNEAQ come from the germline V gene. This CDR3 comprises 16 residues. CDR3: CASSLVAGGNTDTQYF. The CDR3 nucleotides read TGTGCCAGCAGCTTAGTTGCCGGGGGGAACACAGATACGCAGTATTTT.

There are many counts of this clonotype. This rearrangement joins TRBV27 to TRBJ2-5; 7 bases map to TRBD2. CDR1 and CDR2 from the germline V gene are MNHEY and SMNVEV (reference sequence). The CDR3 covers 14 residues. The V and J ends lost 2 bases and 4 bases, in that order; junction bases with no gene match: 4. The CDR3 bases are TGTGCCAGCAGTTTACGCTGGGAGGGAGAGACCCAGTACTTC. Translated, it gives CASSLRWEGETQYF.

The V gene is TRBV24-1, the J gene TRBJ2-3; D is unresolved. The ends were cut back, 4 bases at V and 2 bases at J, with 6 bases in the middle. The CDR3 is made up of 13 amino acids. Per the germline V gene, CDR1 is KGHDR and CDR2 is SFDVKD. CDR3 sequence: CATSETNTDTQYF. As DNA, the CDR3 is TGTGCCACCAGTGAAACTAACACAGATACGCAGTATTTT.

The chain combines TRBV23-1 with TRBJ1-3; no firm D call. TRBV23-1 counts as an open reading frame of uncertain function. V lost 4 bases, J lost 0 bases, and 7 bases lay in between. CDR3 length equals 14 residues. The CDR3 DNA follows: TGCGCCAGCAGTCGGGGTTCCTCTGGAAACACCATATATTTT. Its translation: CASSRGSSGNTIYF.

The gene calls are TRBV11-2 and TRBJ1-6, with D tentatively TRBD1 (5 bases). The ends were cut back, 0 bases at V and 9 bases at J, with 9 bases in the middle. The CDR3 length is 14 residues. Germline V gives CDR1 SGHAT, CDR2 FQNNGV. CDR3 sequence (DNA): TGTGCCAGCAGCTTAGATTTGGGGCTTTCACCCCTCCACTTT. Residues: CASSLDLGLSPLHF.

This clonotype appeared a few times. The CDR3 DNA reads as TGCGCCAGCAGCTTGTCCGGAGGGGACACTGAAGCTTTCTTT. This translates into CASSLSGGDTEAFF. The chain recombines TRBV5-1 with TRBJ1-1, with D possibly matching TRBD1 (5 bases). The CDR3 has 14 amino acids. CDR1 and CDR2 from the germline V gene are SGHRS and YFSETQ. V was cut by 1 base and J by 3 bases, with 10 bases left in between.

A few counts support this clonotype. The chain employs TRBV6-6 and TRBJ1-5, with D possibly matching TRBD1 (5 bases). The CDR3 is made up of 13 amino acids. V gave up 10 bases and J gave up 4 bases, with 14 bases separating them. Germline lookup yields CDR1 MNHNY and CDR2 SVGAGI (reference sequence). The DNA for the CDR3 is TGTGCCACCGAACGCGGGGCTAATCAGCCCCAGCATTTT. It encodes CATERGANQPQHF.

This clonotype was detected many times. The genes are TRBV3-1 and TRBJ1-2; the match to TRBD1 covers 9 bases. Germline-derived CDR1 and CDR2 are LGHDT and YNNKEL (reference sequence). This CDR3 comprises 15 residues. The J segment lost 5 bases and the V segment lost 3 bases, leaving 7 bases of the junction unmatched. CDR3 DNA: TGTGCCAGCAGCCACTTAAGCGACAGGGGGTATGGCTACACCTTC. Translation gives CASSHLSDRGYGYTF.

This clonotype has ten or more counts. The J gene is TRBJ1-1, the V gene TRBV9; 7 positions agree with TRBD1. CDR3 size: 14 residues. Germline V gene lookup returns CDR1 SGDLS and CDR2 YYNGEE. With V trimmed by 1 base and J by 2 bases, 2 bases remained unmatched. The CDR3 nucleotides are TGTGCCAGCAGCGTAACAGGGGAAAACACTGAAGCTTTCTTT. This gives the protein CASSVTGENTEAFF.

The chain employs TRBV5-4 and TRBJ2-7; 7 positions agree with TRBD1. This CDR3 spans 14 amino acids. Germline V lookup: CDR1 SGHNT, CDR2 YYREEE (reference sequence). After removal of 2 bases from V and 4 bases from J, the junction contained 6 bases not matched to a gene. In DNA form, the CDR3 reads TGTGCCAGCAGCTTCGGGACAGATGGGTACGAGCAGTACTTC. Translation gives CASSFGTDGYEQYF.

This clonotype was seen only a few times. J is TRBJ2-3 and V is TRBV20-1; 13 nucleotides match TRBD2. This CDR3 spans 15 amino acids. Germline CDR1 DFQATT, CDR2 SNEGSKA (reference sequence). The trim removed 6 bases at V and 3 bases at J, leaving 6 bases unmatched. The CDR3: CSAAGTSGATDTQYF. The CDR3 DNA follows: TGCAGTGCCGCCGGGACTAGCGGGGCAACAGATACGCAGTATTTT.

In this sample, this clonotype turned up a few times. The chain uses TRBV2 and TRBJ1-2; D gene uncertain. The V gene lost 11 bases and the J gene lost 4 bases, with 14 bases spanning the gap. This CDR3 is built from 12 residues. Germline loops: CDR1 SNHLY, CDR2 FYNNEI. The CDR3 region has the DNA TGTGCCGGTCCGCCGGATTCCTATGGCTACACCTTC. It encodes CAGPPDSYGYTF. The variable domain in full, completed from reference TRBV2 and TRBJ1-2, reads EPEVTQTPSHQVTQMGQEVILRCVPISNHLYFYWYRQILGQKVEFLVSFYNNEISEKSEIFDDQFSVERPDGSNFTLKIRSTKLEDSAMYFCAGPPDSYGYTFGSGTRLTVV.

This clonotype was found a few times. The chain couples TRBV20-1 to TRBJ2-4; D ambiguous. The germline V and J ends were trimmed by 1 base and 6 bases, with 10 bases remaining between them. There are 13 residues in the CDR3. Germline CDR1 reads DFQATT; CDR2 reads SNEGSKA (reference sequence). This CDR3 reads CSARADFRNIQYF. CDR3 nucleotide sequence: TGCAGTGCTAGAGCCGACTTCAGAAACATTCAGTACTTC.

In its sample, this clonotype was seen many times. The chain carries TRBV2 and TRBJ1-1, with D perhaps TRBD1 (5 bases). Trimming shortened V by 3 bases and J by 1 base, and 9 bases separated the two germline ends. Per the germline V gene, CDR1 is SNHLY and CDR2 is FYNNEI. The CDR3 sequence is 14 residues long. The CDR3 loop reads CASSEFRANTEAFF. The CDR3 DNA sequence: TGTGCCAGCAGTGAGTTCAGGGCGAACACTGAAGCTTTCTTT.

This clonotype was observed a few times. This sequence joins TRBV7-2 and TRBJ2-4; TRBD2 agrees at 8 bases. Trimming removed 5 bases from V and 3 bases from J; junction bases left unmatched: 15. The CDR3 runs 18 residues. CDR1 and CDR2 from the germline V gene are SGHTA and FQGNSA. The CDR3 nucleotides are TGTGCCAGCAGCCGATCCCCCCCGACTAGCGCGTACAAAAACATTCAGTACTTC. Encoded protein: CASSRSPPTSAYKNIQYF.

In regard to this clonotype: Just one base apart from a much larger clone, this may be a read error. CDR3 bases: TGTGACAGCAGTTCATCCACCTGGGCCGACTATGGCTACACCTTC. It encodes CDSSSSTWADYGYTF. V usage is TRBV28 and J usage is TRBJ1-2; D not resolved. This CDR3 comprises 15 residues. Germline V lookup: CDR1 MDHEN, CDR2 SYDVKM.

This chain uses TRBV20-1 with TRBJ2-3; D gene uncertain. Trimming pared 3 bases from V and 6 bases from J, leaving 13 bases between. Germline loops: CDR1 DFQATT, CDR2 SNEGSKA (reference sequence). The CDR3 sequence is 13 residues long. CDR3 loop: CSASAPQADTQYF. The CDR3, as DNA: TGCAGTGCTAGTGCACCTCAGGCGGATACGCAGTATTTT.

This clonotype was seen at least ten times. The chain links TRBV5-1 to TRBJ2-7; 11 positions match TRBD2. Losses at the gene ends were 4 bases for V and 5 bases for J; bases not matched to a gene: 8. Germline loops: CDR1 SGHRS, CDR2 YFSETQ. This CDR3 has 15 residues. CDR3 protein: CASSGYSGGDHEQYF. The CDR3 DNA follows: TGCGCCAGCAGCGGATATAGCGGGGGGGATCACGAGCAGTACTTC.

A few counts support this clonotype. The chain employs TRBV7-9 and TRBJ1-5, with no clear D. Between the trimmed V and J ends, which lost 5 bases and 2 bases, there was a span of 7 bases. The CDR3 is 13 amino acids. Germline V gives CDR1 SEHNR, CDR2 FQNEAQ (reference sequence). The CDR3 loop is CASSLQGNQPQHF. The CDR3, as DNA: TGTGCCAGCAGCCTCCAAGGCAATCAGCCCCAGCATTTT.

This clonotype was recorded at least ten times. The CDR3 nucleotides are TGTGCCAGCAGCTTAGTGGGGGGGGTAGCCAAAAACATTCAGTACTTC. Residues: CASSLVGGVAKNIQYF. The rearrangement uses TRBV11-2 and TRBJ2-4; 7 nucleotides match TRBD2. The CDR3 is 16 amino acids. After removal of 1 base from V and 0 bases from J, the junction contained 3 bases not matched to a gene. Per the germline V gene, CDR1 is SGHAT and CDR2 is FQNNGV.

The chain links TRBV7-8 to TRBJ1-2, with D hard to call. Germline CDR1 reads SGHVS; CDR2 reads FQNEAQ. Deletions cut 5 bases from V and 2 bases from J, with 9 bases between. The CDR3 is made up of 13 amino acids. The CDR3: CASSRQMNYGYTF. The CDR3 region has the DNA TGTGCCAGCAGCCGGCAGATGAACTATGGCTACACCTTC.

Many counts were recorded for this clonotype. This chain joins TRBV12-3 or TRBV12-4 and TRBJ2-7, with no clear D. The CDR3 is made up of 15 amino acids. Trimming stripped 5 bases from V and 0 bases from J, with 14 bases between. This CDR3 reads CASSENGFSSYEQYF. Here the CDR3 DNA reads TGTGCCAGCAGTGAGAACGGGTTTTCCTCCTACGAGCAGTACTTC.

This clonotype was counted a few times. The V gene is TRBV28, the J gene TRBJ1-4; D is unresolved. V lost 3 bases to trimming and J lost 8 bases, with 10 bases between them. The CDR3 length is 13 residues. Looked up from germline, CDR1 is MDHEN and CDR2 is SYDVKM. The CDR3: CASSFPVGEKLFF. In DNA form, the CDR3 reads TGTGCCAGCAGTTTCCCAGTCGGGGAAAAACTGTTTTTT.

This clonotype has more than one count but fewer than ten. The gene calls are TRBV20-1 and TRBJ1-1; D possibly corresponds to TRBD1 (6 bases). With 5 bases removed from V and 8 bases from J, the gap between germline ends came to 21 bases. Germline values: CDR1 DFQATT, CDR2 SNEGSKA (reference sequence). CDR3 length equals 14 residues. In DNA form, the CDR3 reads TGCAGTGCTCCAACCCCGGGGGCAGGGAGGGAAGCTTTCTTT. Translation gives CSAPTPGAGREAFF.

This clonotype was seen repeatedly, ten times or more. The chain carries TRBV7-9 and TRBJ1-2, with D perhaps TRBD1 (6 bases). The CDR3 totals 18 residues. Germline lookup yields CDR1 SEHNR and CDR2 FQNEAQ (reference sequence). Trimming took off 1 base at V and 4 bases at J, with 22 bases between the two ends. This CDR3 is CASSLEPLVTRGGYGYTF. CDR3 coding DNA: TGTGCCAGCAGCTTAGAACCGCTGGTCACCCGAGGGGGCTATGGCTACACCTTC.

V is TRBV29-1 and J is TRBJ1-1; perhaps TRBD1 as D (5 bases). V gave up 4 bases and J gave up 1 base, with 25 bases separating them. This CDR3 contains 18 residues. Looked up from germline, CDR1 is SQVTM and CDR2 is ANQGSEA. CDR3 region: CSVVGDGGEAFRNTEAFF. The CDR3 region has the DNA TGCAGCGTTGTAGGGGACGGTGGGGAAGCGTTTCGGAACACTGAAGCTTTCTTT.

The rearrangement links TRBV5-4 to TRBJ2-3; 9 nucleotides line up with TRBD2. This CDR3 is 16 amino acids long. Germline V gene data show CDR1 as SGHNT and CDR2 as YYREEE (reference sequence). V dropped 2 bases and J dropped 2; count of bases not matched to a gene: 6. The CDR3: CASSFRASGATDTQYF. The CDR3 DNA follows: TGTGCCAGCAGCTTTAGGGCTAGCGGGGCCACAGATACGCAGTATTTT.

As to this clonotype: This may come from a read error, since a much larger clone is one base off. The rearrangement uses TRBV20-1 and TRBJ2-5; D unclear. V was trimmed by 6 bases and J by 2 bases, leaving 13 bases between them. The CDR3 has 13 amino acids. Germline V gene sequence: CDR1 DFQATT, CDR2 SNEGSKA (reference sequence). The CDR3 spells CSAACGPQETQYF. The CDR3, as DNA: TGCAGTGCCGCTTGCGGCCCTCAAGAGACCCAGTACTTC.

The V and J genes are TRBV6-6 and TRBJ1-4; D not certain. Between the trimmed V and J ends, which lost 2 bases and 5 bases, there was a span of 6 bases. The CDR3 length is 13 residues. Per the germline V gene, CDR1 is MNHNY and CDR2 is SVGAGI (reference sequence). In DNA, the CDR3 is TGTGCCAGCAGTTACGGGCCAAATGAAAAACTGTTTTTT. Translation gives CASSYGPNEKLFF.

The table lists this clonotype with many counts. The J gene is TRBJ1-2, the V gene TRBV4-3, with 9 bases identical to TRBD1. Germline values: CDR1 LGHNA, CDR2 YSLEER. This CDR3 contains 14 residues. Trimming took 2 bases from V and 6 from J; bases not matched to a gene: 4. The CDR3 is CASSQWRQGDGYTF. CDR3 nucleotides: TGCGCCAGCAGCCAATGGAGACAGGGGGATGGCTACACCTTC.